This T cell receptor (beta chain) was captured in a study of T cell responses to AZD1222 COVID-19 vaccine (dated by TCRdb to 2020 to 2022). Regarding the study in general: A total of 230 to 250 trial participants underwent TCR sequencing, of whom about 210 received two doses of AZD1222 and approximately 25 received two doses of the MenACWY control vaccine. Trial participants were enrolled by age into 18-55, 56-69 and 70-plus year subgroups, with roughly 160, 29 and 62 TCR-sequenced participants respectively.

The CDR3 regions of human TCRbeta chains were analyzed by immunosequencing. Per the original workflow: TCRs in the repertoires were matched against a reference library of SARS-CoV-2-specific TCRs that had been generated with the MIRA antigen-specificity platform. Breadth was defined as the fraction of unique TCRs that were SARS-CoV-2-associated, and depth was defined as the fraction of total T cells that were SARS-CoV-2-associated. Using the MIRA data, each spike-specific TCR was mapped to the spike region that the TCR reacts to and placed in a CD4 or CD8 class. Log10-transformed breadth and depth values were compared by one-way ANOVA with Sidak's multiple comparisons tests. Held by TCRdb, this immuneACCESS table contains in-frame sequences only and omits some clones. Under half of the omission traces to an unresolved V gene where checked; the cause of the rest is unknown. The V and J calls and the clone size are those of that table, but D and trimming were determined from the DNA. For this sample the table gives 170,000 or so clones, of which about 90% were detected only once. The ten largest clones add up to roughly 11% of the sample.

Points the paper makes about the study in general: Because no day 14 peak-response samples were available, repertoires were characterized only after the peak T cell response. The 56-69-year group was small, and its depth increase did not reach significance, likely because of low power. CD4 TCRs associated with the vaccine covered the entire spike protein, and the dominant responses were in regions 160-218 and 743-854. A significant rise in spike-specific TCR breadth and depth was observed after two AZD1222 doses relative to day 0 and relative to MenACWY recipients. Nearly half of unique spike-specific TCRs reportedly recognized epitopes outside regions mutated in the B.1.351 and B.1.1.7 variants. Most participants were white British and females outnumbered males, and the authors suggested that clonal diversity may have been underestimated. Conclusions about previously exposed vaccinees were limited because only six AZD1222 recipients were SARS-CoV-2 seropositive at baseline.

Comment on this clone: Its antigen has not been determined. Base qualities are not at hand, and no much larger clone is one base apart.

Interpreted using the paper, the time point label stands for: about 28 days (+/-7) after the second vaccine dose. AZD1222 recipients given second doses at about 4 weeks or at about 12 weeks were pooled, since spike-specific TCR depth and breadth were not found to differ between the two schedules. Vaccinee samples came from UK trials COV001 and COV002, including a single-blind randomized controlled phase 2/3 trial of AZD1222 (ChAdOx1 nCoV-19) in healthy adults. Trial participant PBMC samples were collected at day 0 and day 28 after the second dose for TCRbeta chain sequencing. The germline V and J ends show losses of 0 bases and 2 bases respectively, and no gene match explains 4 bases of the junction. The CDR3 contains 16 residues, cysteine and phenylalanine counted. CDR3 DNA is the only sequence kept; it has 48 bases, read in frame from the first base. In the germline V gene, CDR1 corresponds to SGHRS and CDR2 to YFSETQ.

The sequencing used peripheral blood, collected 28 days after the second AZD1222 dose. The chain is assembled from TRBV5-1 and TRBJ2-3, and 9 junctional nucleotides match TRBD2. The TCR originated in an adult who received the AZD1222 COVID-19 vaccine. The CDR3 reads CASSLDSGGPTDTQYF. The sequenced DNA: TGCGCCAGCAGCTTGGATAGCGGGGGCCCCACAGATACGCAGTATTTT. When the CDR3 is completed using the reference TRBV5-1 and TRBJ2-3 genes on either side, the full variable domain is KAGVTQTPRYLIKTRGQQVTLSCSPISGHRSVSWYQQTPGQGLQFLFEYFSETQRNKGNFPGRFSGRQFSNSRSEMNVSTLELGDSALYLCASSLDSGGPTDTQYFGPGTRLTVL.